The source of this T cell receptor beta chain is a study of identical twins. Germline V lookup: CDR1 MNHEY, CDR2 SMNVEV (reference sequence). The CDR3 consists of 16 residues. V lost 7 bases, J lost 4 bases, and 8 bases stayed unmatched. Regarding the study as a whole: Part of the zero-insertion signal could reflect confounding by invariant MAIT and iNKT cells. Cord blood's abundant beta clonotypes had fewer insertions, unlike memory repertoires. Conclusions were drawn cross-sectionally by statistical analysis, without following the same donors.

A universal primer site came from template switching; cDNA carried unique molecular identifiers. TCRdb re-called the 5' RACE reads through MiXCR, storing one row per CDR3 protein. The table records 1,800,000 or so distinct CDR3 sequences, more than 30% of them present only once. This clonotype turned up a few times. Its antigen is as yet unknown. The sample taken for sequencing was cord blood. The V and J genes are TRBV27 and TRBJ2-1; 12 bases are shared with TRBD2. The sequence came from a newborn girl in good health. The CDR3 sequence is CASKVHGTSGYNEQFF. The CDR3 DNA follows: TGTGCCAGCAAGGTCCACGGGACTAGCGGGTACAATGAGCAGTTCTTC.